This T cell receptor (beta chain) was recorded in a study of identifying expanded T cells in peripheral blood. General study findings and limits: Differentially abundant clones: around 1.2 between replicates, roughly 16 at approximately 14 days, 18 to 20 at four. Roughly two-week clone count variance significantly increased as total template count grew.

Looked up from germline, CDR1 is LNHNV and CDR2 is YYDKDF (reference sequence). V was clipped by 0 bases and J by 6 bases; unmatched bases: 5. The CDR3 runs 14 residues. Comments on this clone: The antigen is unknown.

Assay: immunoSEQ multiplex PCR; the TCRdb copy retains only in-frame clones and omits some. The table lists about 94,000 clones, roughly 88% of them singletons. Collection occurred without any documented infections or immune events in donors. This rearrangement joins TRBV15 to TRBJ2-7; 7 nucleotides align to TRBD1. Sequences were obtained from blood. This TCR was recovered from a person aged 18 to 75 in good health. The CDR3 sequence is CATSRDKGASEQYF. Here the CDR3 DNA reads TGTGCCACCAGCAGAGATAAGGGGGCCTCCGAGCAGTACTTC.